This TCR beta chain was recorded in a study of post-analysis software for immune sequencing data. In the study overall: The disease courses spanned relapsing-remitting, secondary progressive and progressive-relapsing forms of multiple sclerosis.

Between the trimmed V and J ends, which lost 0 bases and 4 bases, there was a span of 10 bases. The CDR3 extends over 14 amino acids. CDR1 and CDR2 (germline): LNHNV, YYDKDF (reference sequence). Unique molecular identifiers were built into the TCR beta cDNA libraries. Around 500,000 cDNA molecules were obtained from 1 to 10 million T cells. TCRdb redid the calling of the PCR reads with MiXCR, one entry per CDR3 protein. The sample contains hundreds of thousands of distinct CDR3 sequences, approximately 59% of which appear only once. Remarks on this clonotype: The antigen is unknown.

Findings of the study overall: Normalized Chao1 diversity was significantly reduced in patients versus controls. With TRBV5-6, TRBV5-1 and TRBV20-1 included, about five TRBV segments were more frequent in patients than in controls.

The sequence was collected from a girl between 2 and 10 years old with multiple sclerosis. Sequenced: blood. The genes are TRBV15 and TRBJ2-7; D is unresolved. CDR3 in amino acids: CATSRDPSTYEQYF. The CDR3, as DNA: TGTGCCACCAGCAGAGATCCCAGCACTTACGAGCAGTACTTC.